Listed below are T cell receptor beta chains from one sample, sequenced in a study of siplizumab effects on memory and regulatory T cells. Clones were read by immunoSEQ multiplex PCR, and TCRdb kept only the in-frame ones, dropping some. The sample carries approximately 100,000 clones, 92% recorded once. Sequencing input: non-Treg CD4+ T cells sorted from blood. These TCRs come from a human donor in good health. CDR3s include the opening cysteine and the closing phenylalanine or tryptophan. The D gene is left open where the match is weak. Size is stated for part of the rows, as once, few or many counts, or as a class when the clone is expanded.

.	TRBJ1-1	TRBV2	.	TGTGCCAGCAGTGTGGAGGGGAACACTGAAGCTTTCTTT	CASSVEGNTEAFF
.	TRBJ2-1	TRBV19	TRBD2	TGTGCCAGTAGTAATACCCGGGCTAGCGGGAGAATGTACAATGAGCAGTTCTTC	CASSNTRASGRMYNEQFF
.	TRBJ1-2	TRBV6-5	TRBD1	TGTGCCAGCAGTGACAGGGTGACCTATGGCTACACCTTC	CASSDRVTYGYTF
.	TRBJ2-4	TRBV7-2	.	TGTGCCAGCAGCTTCTGGGGTAGGACGATAGTAGCCAAAAACATTCAGTACTTC	CASSFWGRTIVAKNIQYF
.	TRBJ1-2	TRBV19	.	TGTGCCAGTAGTTTGGTAACAGGAGCCCACTATGGCTACACCTTC	CASSLVTGAHYGYTF
.	TRBJ2-6	TRBV19	.	TGTGCCAGTTCCCCAGGGCACTCTGGGGCCAACGTCCTGACTTTC	CASSPGHSGANVLTF
.	TRBJ2-3	TRBV7-2	.	TGTGCCAGCAGCTTAGACACAGATACGCAGTATTTT	CASSLDTDTQYF
.	TRBJ2-1	TRBV5-5	.	TGTGCCAGCAGCTTGGAGTGGAGCTCCTACAATGAGCAGTTCTTC	CASSLEWSSYNEQFF
.	TRBJ1-2	TRBV5-5	TRBD1	TGTGCCAGCAGCATGACAGGGGACTATGGCTACACCTTC	CASSMTGDYGYTF
.	TRBJ1-2	TRBV5-1	.	TGCGCCAGCAGAGGAGCCTGGAAAGGGTCCTTCTATGGCTACACCTTC	CASRGAWKGSFYGYTF
.	TRBJ2-2	TRBV7-3	TRBD2	TGTGCCAGCAGCCCCGGACTAGCGGGGACCGGGGAGCTGTTTTTT	CASSPGLAGTGELFF
.	TRBJ2-1	TRBV19	.	TGTGCCAGTTCCCATTGGAAAAATGAGCAGTTCTTC	CASSHWKNEQFF
.	TRBJ2-2	TRBV19	TRBD2	TGTGCCAGTAGTATAGGAGCGGGAGCCAGGAACACCGGGGAGCTGTTTTTT	CASSIGAGARNTGELFF
few	TRBJ1-1	TRBV2	TRBD1	TGTGCCAGCAGAGGCCGGGACAGGGGCAAGACTGAAGCTTTCTTT	CASRGRDRGKTEAFF
.	TRBJ2-1	TRBV18	.	TGTGCCAGCTCACCTACTAGCCGCCCTGAGCAGTTCTTC	CASSPTSRPEQFF
.	TRBJ2-1	TRBV20-1	.	TGCAGTGCTCCGGACTACAATGAGCAGTTCTTC	CSAPDYNEQFF
.	TRBJ2-7	TRBV29-1	TRBD1	TGCAGCGACCCCTTAGGGGGACAGGGGGCCTACGAGCAGTACTTC	CSDPLGGQGAYEQYF
.	TRBJ2-3	TRBV5-4	.	TGTGCCAGCAGCTTGGGAGGGACTGGCAACACAGATACGCAGTATTTT	CASSLGGTGNTDTQYF
.	TRBJ2-5	TRBV10-3	TRBD1	TGTGCCATCAGCCCGACAGGGATGGAGACCCAGTACTTC	CAISPTGMETQYF
.	TRBJ2-2	TRBV5-6	.	TGTGCCAGCAGCTTGTTCACGGGGGACACCGGGGAGCTGTTTTTT	CASSLFTGDTGELFF
.	TRBJ2-7	TRBV27	.	TGTGCCAGCAGTCCTCCGGGTAAACCCTACGAGCAGTACTTC	CASSPPGKPYEQYF
.	TRBJ1-4	TRBV19	.	TGTGCCAGTAGTATGGGCTTAGTAAATGAAAAACTGTTTTTT	CASSMGLVNEKLFF
once	TRBJ1-2	TRBV9	.	TGTGCCAGCAGCGTTCGGGCTTTAGGAACTAACTATGGCTACACCTTC	CASSVRALGTNYGYTF
few	TRBJ1-4	TRBV4-1	.	TGCGCCAGCAGCCAAGAGTTAGCAGGCGAGGAAAAACTGTTTTTT	CASSQELAGEEKLFF
.	TRBJ1-4	TRBV7-6	.	TGTGCCAGCAGCTCCTGGGACACCAAAACTAGAAGGAACGGAAAACTGTTTTTT	CASSSWDTKTRRNGKLFF
once	TRBJ2-5	TRBV2	.	TGTGCCAGCAGTGAAATACGAGGCGGGTTAGGCGGGTCCAGGAGGGAGACCCAGTACTTC	CASSEIRGGLGGSRRETQYF
.	TRBJ2-3	TRBV4-2	.	TGTGCCAGCAGCCAGGTACAGATCACAGATACGCAGTATTTT	CASSQVQITDTQYF
.	TRBJ2-6	TRBV12-5	.	TGTGCTAGTGGGTGGAATGGGGCCAACGTCCTGACTTTC	CASGWNGANVLTF
.	TRBJ1-2	TRBV15	.	TGTGCCACCAGCAGAGTGGGCAGGGGCAAAGGCTATGGCTACACCTTC	CATSRVGRGKGYGYTF
.	TRBJ2-7	TRBV9	TRBD1	TGTGCCAGCAGCGTAGGTCTTCGACAGGGGCTCGAGCAGTACTTC	CASSVGLRQGLEQYF